This entry is about one T cell receptor beta chain. This receptor's antigen is unknown. No qualities accompany the bases; no much larger clone lies one base away. These data are taken from a study of shared clonotypes between healthy human individuals (dated by TCRdb to 2020 to 2021). Background for the entire study: A couple of women and a few men aged 18 to 49 years were included in the cohort. For each donor, CD4 naive and CD4 memory were each run on three plates, CD8 naive on two plates, and CD8 memory on one plate. Blood TCR repertoires of about five healthy adults were deeply sequenced to estimate repertoire size and the extent of clonotype sharing between individuals. To increase sequencing depth and limit assay-specific biases, different laboratories used diverse techniques to prepare libraries and sequence TCR repertoires. Per donor, leukapheresis produced somewhere between about 0.94 and 9.5 billion PBMCs. The study at large found these results: Because the study included a small number of donors, the genetic and exposure-history diversity represented was limited. Naive subsets generally had larger estimated clonotype richness than memory subsets. Compared with non-shared clonotypes, clonotypes shared by all four sorted-subset donors had higher generation probabilities. Incomplete sequencing was indicated by rarefaction of sorted-subset datasets, despite the large sequencing depth. Only blood was sampled, and tissue TCR repertoires likely differ from those in blood. Pairwise subsampling indicated that sequencing depth was expected to affect the degree of clonotype sharing among donors. When a few donors were compared, the shared fraction of clonotypes was around 5% for naive CD4, over 3% for naive CD8, 2.3% for memory CD4, and 0.4% for memory CD8.

The donors were healthy, HIV-negative adults with no recently reported acute infections or vaccinations. Every donor was a Caucasian adult living in Nashville, Tennessee, USA. Magnetic negative selection was used to enrich CD4+ T cells, after which naive cells were positively selected on CD45RA and the negative fraction became the memory subset. Blood was obtained by leukapheresis, after which PBMCs were separated by Ficoll-Histopaque density gradient centrifugation and cryopreserved in liquid nitrogen vapor phase. Purity and quantity of every magnetically sorted T cell population were checked by analytical flow cytometry. Each sorted fraction had its genomic DNA isolated and then quantified by UV absorbance on a Nanodrop 2000c. At the junction V is shortened by 3 bases and J by 4 bases, with 13 bases in between. The germline V gene (reference sequence) provides CDR1 SEHNR and CDR2 FQNEAQ. There are 14 amino acids in the CDR3, from cysteine to phenylalanine inclusive. Only the CDR3 portion is preserved as DNA: 42 bases, with reading frame beginning at the first base.

Using the deep immunoSEQ assay, multiplex PCR amplified TCR CDR3 regions from genomic DNA. Extracted genomic DNA from each cell subset was distributed evenly across all wells of several immunoSEQ 96-well plates, and each plate was treated as a replicate. For sorted subsets, around 200 ng genomic DNA, equal to tens of thousands of T cell genomes, was loaded into each replicate PCR. The purified libraries were quantified using a Qubit 3.0 fluorometer, sized with a Bioanalyzer 2100, and then quantified again using the KAPA Library Quantification kit. Every immunoSEQ 96-well plate was sequenced on a dedicated single-read 150-cycle Illumina NextSeq 550 flow cell. Processing in the source paper ran as follows. Because the immunoSEQ output included only junctional sequences and no quality scores, the filtering could not be the same as the filtering used for full-length reads. Sequences were annotated with PyIR, a Python wrapper for IgBLAST v1.9, and V/J genes and CDR3 were assigned using IMGT germline references. Reads with weak V/J assignments (E-value above 1e-6), missing CDR3, stop codons, out-of-frame junctions, or ambiguous translated residues were removed. V3J clonotypes were defined by identical inferred V gene, J gene, and CDR3 amino acid sequence. Percentage overlap between repertoires was calculated by dividing the number of shared unique clonotypes by the size of the smaller repertoire. Richness of each repertoire was evaluated using RTK rarefaction, the Chao1 estimator, and Recon v2.1 estimates of unobserved clonotypes. Generation probabilities for all TCRbeta clonotypes obtained by the gDNA method from a handful of donors were computed using OLGA. Drawn from immuneACCESS, this table holds only the in-frame rearrangements with V and J called that TCRdb kept. Clones are partly lost; checked studies trace under half to an unresolved V gene and leave the rest unexplained. V and J calls and clone size are given by that table; D and trimming were obtained from the DNA. The sample contains roughly 2,300,000 clones, around 92% of them found a single time. Clones ranked in the top ten supply approximately 0.41% of the sample.

This TCR was sampled from a man between 18 and 35 years old in good health. Some clones in this sample may be carry-over from other donors' samples. The chain employs TRBV7-9 and TRBJ2-7; tentative D gene TRBD1, with 6 bases matching. The sequenced material came from naive CD4+ T cells from PBMCs. This specimen's cell subset or site label, interpreted: CD45RA+ positively selected. The CDR3 reads CASSLGTPIYEQYF. The DNA sequence is as follows: TGTGCCAGCAGCTTGGGGACACCTATTTACGAGCAGTACTTC.